Given below is one T cell receptor (beta chain) in context. Its cognate antigen is unknown. This sample is part of a study of T cell responses to AZD1222 COVID-19 vaccine. Overall study results and limits: Mapped onto spike, vaccine-associated CD4 TCRs spanned it and were dominant at 160-218 and 743-854. Increased Spike-specific TCR breadth and depth were observed after two AZD1222 doses.

The length of the CDR3 is 14 residues. Between the trimmed V and J ends, which lost 3 bases and 4 bases, there was a span of 7 bases. Germline values: CDR1 SGHNT, CDR2 YENEEA. The table came from immunoSEQ multiplex PCR; TCRdb's copy has only in-frame clones and leaves some out. The table shows approximately 21,000 clones, with 84% occurring only once. This specimen was peripheral blood, taken 28 days after the second AZD1222 dose. The chain has TRBV11-3 and TRBJ1-6, with D unresolved. The clonotype was recovered from an adult who received the AZD1222 COVID-19 vaccine. CDR3 sequence: CASSLTAYNSPLHF. The DNA of the CDR3 is TGTGCCAGCAGCTTGACGGCTTATAATTCACCCCTCCACTTT.